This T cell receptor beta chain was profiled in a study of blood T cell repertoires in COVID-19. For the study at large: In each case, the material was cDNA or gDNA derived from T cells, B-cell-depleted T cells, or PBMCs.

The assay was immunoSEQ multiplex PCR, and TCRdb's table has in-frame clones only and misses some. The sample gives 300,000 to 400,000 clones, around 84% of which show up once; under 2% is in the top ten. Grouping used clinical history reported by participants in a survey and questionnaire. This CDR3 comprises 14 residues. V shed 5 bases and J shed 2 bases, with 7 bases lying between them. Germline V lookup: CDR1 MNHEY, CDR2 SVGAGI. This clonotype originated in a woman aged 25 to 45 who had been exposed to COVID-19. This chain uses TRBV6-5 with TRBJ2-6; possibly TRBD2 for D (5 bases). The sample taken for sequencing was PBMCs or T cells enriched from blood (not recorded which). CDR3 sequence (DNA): TGTGCCAGCAGTCCGGGGACTGGGGCCAACGTCCTGACTTTC. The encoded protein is CASSPGTGANVLTF.